This TCR beta chain emerged from a study of cytomegalovirus exposure and HLA in healthy donors. Study conclusions and caveats: In a later analysis, TCR association rates varied by HLA locus: DRB1 most, HLA-C fewest. Later analysis demonstrated an association between a missense DCLRE1C variant and TCR beta V- and J-gene trimming.

Germline CDR1 is SNHLY and CDR2 is FYNNEI. The CDR3 length is 15 residues. J gave up 0 bases and V 8 bases, and 7 bases lay outside the gene matches. The PCR ran on 60 Vbeta and 13 Jbeta primers. Libraries were prepared by immunoSEQ multiplex PCR; TCRdb keeps only in-frame clonotypes and omits some of them. The repertoire consists of around 190,000 clones, with roughly 85% occurring once and the leading ten covering about 2.5%. A remark on this clone: Its antigen is as yet unknown.

The chain couples TRBV2 to TRBJ1-5, with TRBD1 matching 7 bases. Sample: PBMCs. The clonotype comes from a woman aged 45-59 years in good health and CMV-seronegative. The CDR3: CASSRDSASNQPQHF. CDR3 sequence (DNA): TGTGCCAGCTCTAGGGACAGCGCTAGCAATCAGCCCCAGCATTTT.